This entry describes one T cell receptor beta chain. The sample comes from a study of blood T cell repertoires in COVID-19. Study information: Whether acute or convalescent, the COVID-19 samples came from the United States, Italy and Spain. PBMCs, B-cell-depleted T cells, or T cells were the source of the cDNA or gDNA that made up the material.

Authors' methods: Reference gene primer amplification gave estimated nucleated cell counts. Data came from immunoSEQ multiplex PCR; TCRdb stores just in-frame clones and leaves some out. V, J and clone size are those of that table, while D and trimming were read from the DNA. This sample has 150,000 to 200,000 clones; around 88% occur once, and the top ten carry 5%. V lost 6 bases and J lost 0, with 18 bases in between. The germline V gene has CDR1 SGHTA and CDR2 FQGNSA. The CDR3 covers 18 residues. This chain joins TRBV7-2 and TRBJ2-6; TRBD2 might be the D (5 bases). This TCR was sampled from a human donor in a cohort sampled during active COVID-19. The sample taken for sequencing was peripheral blood. As DNA, the CDR3 is TGTGCCAGCAGTCATAGAGGGTCCTTCCACTCTGGGGCCAACGTCCTGACTTTC. It specifies CASSHRGSFHSGANVLTF.